The clone carrying this T cell receptor (beta chain) was seen a handful of times. The entry originates in a study of blood T cells in healthy people across ages. Looking at the study overall: For every two T cells, template switching captured about one barcoded beta molecule.

The CDR3 runs to 15 residues. V was pared by 4 bases and J by 4 bases, with 8 bases of the junction left unmatched. Germline CDR1 SEHNR, CDR2 FQNEAQ (reference sequence). The use of a sample-barcoded 5' primer and a J-beta primer mix characterized a second PCR of roughly 6 to 12 cycles. TCRdb passed the 5' RACE reads through MiXCR, listing each CDR3 protein once. Of 1,500,000 or so distinct CDR3 sequences listed, about 45% are singletons. The rearrangement links TRBV7-9 to TRBJ1-2; 8 positions agree with TRBD1. The receptor was derived from a woman aged 18-29 years in good health. The material sequenced was blood. CDR3 region: CASSSPGTGFYGYTF. The CDR3 DNA follows: TGTGCCAGCAGCTCTCCCGGGACAGGCTTCTATGGCTACACCTTC.